The entry below gives a single T cell receptor (beta chain) sequence along with its context. The data originate from a study of blood T cell repertoires in COVID-19. About the study: The samples span acute and convalescent COVID-19 from the United States, Italy and Spain. The analysed material was cDNA or gDNA that came from T cells, B-cell-depleted T cells, or PBMCs.

Clinical histories supplied by participants themselves formed the basis of cohort assignment. V lost 0 bases, J lost 7 bases, and 6 bases stayed unmatched. The V gene's germline CDR1 is SGHAT and CDR2 FQNNGV. The CDR3 spans 16 residues. Original analysis: From reference gene primer amplification, estimates of nucleated cell counts were derived. Here immunoSEQ multiplex PCR was the method, and the copy in TCRdb shows in-frame clones only, minus some. That table is the source of V, J and clone size, and D and trimming were worked out from the DNA. In the table there are 190,000 or so clones, roughly 87% of which are singletons.

The chain is built from TRBV11-2 and TRBJ2-7, with 13 bases fitting TRBD2. The clonotype was recovered from a man between 18 and 29 years old with acute COVID-19. Input material: PBMCs or T cells enriched from blood (not recorded which). CDR3 amino acids: CASSLEGLAGAGEQYF. In nucleotides, the CDR3 is TGTGCCAGCAGCTTAGAAGGACTAGCGGGAGCAGGTGAGCAGTACTTC. The full variable domain, its missing parts supplied by reference TRBV11-2 and TRBJ2-7, is EAGVAQSPRYKIIEKRQSVAFWCNPISGHATLYWYQQILGQGPKLLIQFQNNGVVDDSQLPKDRFSAERLKGVDSTLKIQPAKLEDSAVYLCASSLEGLAGAGEQYFGPGTRLTVT.